The 23 T cell receptor beta chains reported below all come from one sample, sequenced in a study of prognosis after radiotherapy for stage I lung cancer. Genomic DNA provided the template from which TCR beta CDR3 was amplified by two-round multiplex PCR. Primers were specific to each TRBV and TRBJ gene in first-round PCR. Via MiXCR, TCRdb re-called the multiplex PCR reads, giving one row per CDR3 protein. Seen here are some 15,000 distinct CDR3 sequences, 43% observed once, and the top ten hold less than 50%. The sequenced sample was PBMCs, obtained before or after stereotactic body radiation therapy (not recorded which). Source of these receptors: a donor aged 50 or older with non-small cell lung cancer.

This clonotype was seen only a few times. A much larger clonotype is one base distant, so this may be a read error. CDR3 region: CSARVLAGGPETQYF. CDR3 coding DNA: TGCAGTGCTAGAGTGCTAGCGGGAGGGCCCGAGACCCAGTACTTC. The rearrangement joins TRBV20-1 to TRBJ2-5, with 12 bases matching TRBD2. The trim removed 1 base at V and 5 bases at J, leaving 5 bases unmatched. Germline CDR1 DFQATT, CDR2 SNEGSKA (reference sequence). The CDR3 is 15 residues long.

The chain carries TRBV24-1 and TRBJ1-1; 12 positions match TRBD1. The trim removed 9 bases at V and 10 bases at J, leaving 8 bases unmatched. The CDR3 runs to 13 residues. CDR1 is KGHDR and CDR2 is SFDVKD in the germline V gene. As DNA, the CDR3 is TGTGCCACCGAGTCGGGGACAGGGGGCACAGCTTTCTTT. Its translation is CATESGTGGTAFF.

A single count supports this clonotype. This chain links TRBV2 with TRBJ2-1; D may be TRBD1 (5 bases). V shed 4 bases and J shed 9 bases, with 22 bases lying between them. Germline CDR1 reads SNHLY; CDR2 reads FYNNEI. The CDR3 totals 16 residues. CDR3 amino acids: CASSAGRATGIGEQFF. The CDR3 region has the DNA TGTGCCAGCAGTGCGGGCAGGGCGACCGGTATTGGTGAGCAGTTCTTC.

Many counts were recorded for this clonotype. The chain has TRBV19 and TRBJ2-1, with TRBD2 as a possible D gene (6 bases). V lost 3 bases to trimming and J lost 2 bases, with 8 bases between them. From germline, CDR1 is LNHDA and CDR2 SQIVND (reference sequence). This CDR3 comprises 14 residues. CDR3 nucleotides: TGTGCCAGTAGTATGCTAGCGACCTACAATGAGCAGTTCTTC. Its protein is CASSMLATYNEQFF. The full variable domain, rest sourced from reference TRBV19 and TRBJ2-1, is DGGITQSPKYLFRKEGQNVTLSCEQNLNHDAMYWYRQDPGQGLRLIYYSQIVNDFQKGDIAEGYSVSREKKESFPLTVTSAQKNPTAFYLCASSMLATYNEQFFGPGTRLTVL.

The chain uses TRBV30 and TRBJ1-1; D is perhaps TRBD1 (5 bases). The V and J ends lost 0 bases and 2 bases respectively, with 7 bases between them. The length of the CDR3 is 13 residues. Germline-derived CDR1 and CDR2 are GTSNPN and SVGIG (reference sequence). The CDR3 bases are TGTGCCTGGAGTGTAGGGGACAACACTGAAGCTTTCTTT. Translated, it gives CAWSVGDNTEAFF.

This clonotype has at least ten counts. This chain links TRBV5-6 with TRBJ2-1, with 7 bases that match TRBD1. The CDR3 contains 14 residues. Germline V lookup: CDR1 SGHDT, CDR2 YYEEEE. Trimming at V came to 2 bases and at J to 7 bases, leaving 6 bases not matched to a gene. CDR3 in DNA: TGTGCCAGCAGCTTTAGGGCAGGGGGTAATGAGCAGTTCTTC. Translation: CASSFRAGGNEQFF.

By proportion, this clonotype is medium-sized (0.01 to 0.1%). The genes are TRBV24-1 and TRBJ2-7; D remains ambiguous. Looked up from germline, CDR1 is KGHDR and CDR2 is SFDVKD. Between the trimmed V and J ends, which lost 9 bases and 5 bases, there was a span of 7 bases. The CDR3 totals 10 residues. CDR3 residues: CATGDNEQYF. In DNA, the CDR3 is TGTGCCACCGGGGATAACGAGCAGTACTTC.

This clonotype has just one count. The junction shows a germline mismatch at one end, possibly a read error. The chain is built from TRBV12-3 or TRBV12-4 and TRBJ2-1; 7 bases are shared with TRBD1. This CDR3 is built from 14 residues. The CDR3 spells CATSEDRPYNEQFF. The CDR3 nucleotides read TGTGCCACCAGTGAGGACAGGCCTTACAATGAGCAGTTCTTC.

This clonotype has just a few counts. Since a much larger clone is just one base distant, this may be a read error. The genes are TRBV6-2 or TRBV6-3 and TRBJ1-1, with D perhaps TRBD1 (6 bases). CDR3 size: 18 residues. Germline values: CDR1 MNHEY, CDR2 SVGEGT. This CDR3 reads CASRKDRSVGVMKTEAFF. The CDR3 DNA is TGTGCCAGCAGAAAAGACAGGAGTGTAGGCGTAATGAAAACTGAAGCTTTCTTT.

The chain combines TRBV5-6 with TRBJ1-2, with TRBD1 matching 9 bases. Trimming at V came to 0 bases and at J to 7 bases, leaving 7 bases not matched to a gene. There are 15 residues in the CDR3. The V gene's germline CDR1 is SGHDT and CDR2 YYEEEE. DNA of the CDR3: TGTGCCAGCAGCTTGGTCTGGACAGGGGCGCGTGGCTACACCTTC. This gives the protein CASSLVWTGARGYTF. Full variable domain (remainder filled in from reference TRBV5-6 and TRBJ1-2): DAGVTQSPTHLIKTRGQQVTLRCSPKSGHDTVSWYQQALGQGPQFIFQYYEEEERQRGNFPDRFSGHQFPNYSSELNVNALLLGDSALYLCASSLVWTGARGYTFGSGTRLTVV.

This clonotype appeared many times. This chain connects TRBV2 to TRBJ2-7; no definite D call. The ends were cut back, 1 base at V and 4 bases at J, with 11 bases in the middle. CDR1 and CDR2 from the germline V gene are SNHLY and FYNNEI. The CDR3 has 14 residues. In DNA form, the CDR3 reads TGTGCCAGCAGTGAAGGACCGTTCGGGTACGAGCAGTACTTC. It translates to CASSEGPFGYEQYF.

This clonotype was found many times. CDR3 protein: CSATGTRPLGTQYF. Here the CDR3 DNA reads TGCAGTGCTACCGGGACTAGGCCCCTTGGGACCCAGTACTTC. The J gene is TRBJ2-5, the V gene TRBV20-1; 8 bases match TRBD2. This CDR3 region has 14 residues. Germline CDR1 is DFQATT and CDR2 is SNEGSKA (reference sequence). The J segment lost 7 bases and the V segment lost 4 bases, leaving 11 bases of the junction unmatched.

This clonotype is judged medium-sized. The chain links TRBV12-3 or TRBV12-4 to TRBJ2-2; D might be TRBD1 or TRBD2, each matching 5 bases. The CDR3 totals 13 residues. V was pared by 3 bases and J by 6 bases, with 8 bases between. The CDR3 DNA is TGTGCCAGCAGTTTTGGGGGTGCCGGGGAGCTGTTTTTT. This codes for CASSFGGAGELFF.

The V call is TRBV19, the J call TRBJ1-2; TRBD1 might be the D (5 bases). CDR3 length: 15 residues. Trimming shortened V by 7 bases and J by 2 bases, and 17 bases separated the two germline ends. Germline-derived CDR1 and CDR2 are LNHDA and SQIVND (reference sequence). The CDR3: CASTPPGVGNYGYTF. As DNA, the CDR3 is TGTGCCAGTACCCCCCCGGGGGTCGGGAACTATGGCTACACCTTC.

Comment on this clonotype: A read error may produce the germline difference seen at one junction end. The genes are TRBV2 and TRBJ1-6; 7 positions match TRBD1. The CDR3 has 15 amino acids. Germline V lookup: CDR1 SNHLY, CDR2 FYNNEI. CDR3 region: CDSSDGTVGNSPLHF. DNA of the CDR3: TGTGACAGCAGTGACGGGACAGTTGGAAATTCACCCCTCCACTTT.

Points on this clonotype: A much larger clone sits a single nucleotide away, making a read error possible. The genes are TRBV18 and TRBJ2-7; 10 bases map to TRBD2. Per the germline V gene, CDR1 is KGHSH and CDR2 is LQKENI. The length of the CDR3 is 16 residues. DNA of the CDR3: TGTGCCAGCTCACCGACCGGGACTAGCGTTTCCTACGAGCAGCACTTC. Amino acid sequence: CASSPTGTSVSYEQHF.

Points on this clonotype: Since a much larger clone is just one base distant, this may be a read error. The V and J genes are TRBV6-2 or TRBV6-3 and TRBJ2-7; 8 nucleotides agree with TRBD1. The length of the CDR3 is 20 residues. Germline values: CDR1 MNHEY, CDR2 SVGEGT. After removal of 2 bases from V and 1 base from J, the junction contained 19 bases not matched to a gene. The CDR3 DNA reads as TGTGCCAGCAGTTACGCCCAGGGGGCAGCCTGGACTCAACAATCCTACGAGCAGTACTTC. This encodes CASSYAQGAAWTQQSYEQYF.

This clonotype was recorded many times. The rearrangement links TRBV6-2 or TRBV6-3 to TRBJ2-3; the match to TRBD2 covers 7 bases. This CDR3 region has 16 residues. The trim removed 6 bases at V and 2 bases at J, leaving 11 bases unmatched. The germline V gene encodes CDR1 MNHEY and CDR2 SVGEGT. The CDR3 is CASRTRAGITTDTQYF. CDR3 DNA: TGTGCCAGCAGGACGAGAGCGGGGATAACCACAGATACGCAGTATTTT.

This clonotype was seen at least ten times. V gene TRBV29-1 combines with J gene TRBJ1-2; D gene uncertain. CDR1 and CDR2 from the germline V gene are SQVTM and ANQGSEA. Trimming took 4 bases from V and 8 from J, leaving 11 bases between them. The CDR3 length is 11 residues. CDR3 region: CSVAGVGGYTF. CDR3 DNA sequence: TGCAGCGTTGCAGGAGTAGGGGGCTACACCTTC.

This clonotype was counted many times. The chain has TRBV4-3 and TRBJ2-3; perhaps TRBD2 as D (5 bases). V gave up 0 bases and J gave up 0 bases, with 7 bases separating them. The length of the CDR3 is 15 residues. CDR1 and CDR2 (germline): LGHNA, YSLEER. CDR3 coding DNA: TGCGCCAGCAGCCAAGAAACGGGGAGCACAGATACGCAGTATTTT. Translation: CASSQETGSTDTQYF.

By share, this clonotype counts as medium-sized. The gene calls are TRBV6-5 and TRBJ1-2; D remains ambiguous. From germline, CDR1 is MNHEY and CDR2 SVGAGI. V lost 2 bases and J lost 8, with 9 bases in between. CDR3 length: 12 residues. The DNA for the CDR3 is TGTGCCAGCAGTTACGCCGAAGGCGGCTACACCTTC. This codes for CASSYAEGGYTF.

This clonotype showed up many times. The V gene is TRBV5-6, the J gene TRBJ1-5; D is undetermined. Germline CDR1 is SGHDT and CDR2 is YYEEEE. This CDR3 comprises 15 residues. V lost 2 bases, J lost 4 bases, and 13 bases lay in between. The CDR3 DNA is TGTGCCAGCAGCTTACAAGGGAATTGGAATCAGCCCCAGCATTTT. Protein: CASSLQGNWNQPQHF.

The gene calls are TRBV11-2 and TRBJ2-2, with TRBD2 identical over 10 bases. The germline V gene has CDR1 SGHAT and CDR2 FQNNGV. The CDR3 spans 13 residues. With V trimmed by 5 bases and J by 9 bases, 3 bases remained unmatched. The CDR3 region is CASSKRGGRELFF. Here the CDR3 DNA reads TGTGCCAGCAGCAAGCGGGGGGGACGGGAGCTGTTTTTT.